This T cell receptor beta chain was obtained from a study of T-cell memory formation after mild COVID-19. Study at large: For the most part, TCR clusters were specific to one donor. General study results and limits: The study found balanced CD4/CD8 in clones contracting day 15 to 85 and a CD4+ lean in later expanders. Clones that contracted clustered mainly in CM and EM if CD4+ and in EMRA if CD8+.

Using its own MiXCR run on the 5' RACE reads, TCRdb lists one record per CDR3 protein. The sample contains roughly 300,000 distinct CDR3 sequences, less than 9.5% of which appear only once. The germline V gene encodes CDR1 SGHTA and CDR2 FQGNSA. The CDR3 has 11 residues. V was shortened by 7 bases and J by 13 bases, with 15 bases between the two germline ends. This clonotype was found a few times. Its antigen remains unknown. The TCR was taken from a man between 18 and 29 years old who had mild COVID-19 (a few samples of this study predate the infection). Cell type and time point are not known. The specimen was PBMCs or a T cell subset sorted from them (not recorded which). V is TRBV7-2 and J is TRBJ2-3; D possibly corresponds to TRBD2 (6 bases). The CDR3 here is CASNLGGAKYF. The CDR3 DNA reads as TGTGCCAGCAACTTGGGGGGAGCGAAGTATTTT.